This TCR beta chain was observed in a study of blood T cell repertoires in COVID-19. Generated by immunoSEQ multiplex PCR, the TCRdb table keeps only in-frame clones and is missing some. Of 93,000 or so clones in the sample, 84% were seen once. V shed 4 bases and J 8 bases; nucleotides not matched to a gene: 12. The germline CDR1 and CDR2 sequences are SGHRS and YFSETQ. The CDR3 is 15 amino acids. The receptor's source is a human donor in a cohort sampled during active COVID-19. The chain carries TRBV5-1 and TRBJ1-2; 9 bases agree with TRBD1. The source material was peripheral blood. The DNA of the CDR3 is TGCGCCAGCAGCCAGGAGGCCGGGACAGGGAAGGGCTACACCTTC. Its protein is CASSQEAGTGKGYTF. The whole variable domain, filled in from reference TRBV5-1 and TRBJ1-2, reads KAGVTQTPRYLIKTRGQQVTLSCSPISGHRSVSWYQQTPGQGLQFLFEYFSETQRNKGNFPGRFSGRQFSNSRSEMNVSTLELGDSALYLCASSQEAGTGKGYTFGSGTRLTVV.